These 15 T cell receptor beta chains share one sample of origin, sequenced in a study of T cell responses to AZD1222 COVID-19 vaccine. Assay used: immunoSEQ multiplex PCR; TCRdb lists only in-frame clones, some missing. The listing contains around 140,000 clones. Sequencing was performed on peripheral blood. The receptors come from an adult in good health.

The chain employs TRBV5-1 and TRBJ1-1; 7 positions match TRBD1. This CDR3 contains 14 residues. The V and J ends lost 1 base and 4 bases, in that order; junction bases with no gene match: 4. Per germline, CDR1 SGHRS and CDR2 YFSETQ. The CDR3 protein is CASSLTGVITEAFF. CDR3 DNA: TGCGCCAGCAGCTTGACAGGGGTCATCACTGAAGCTTTCTTT.

This chain's CDR3 is CASSVPGQWADNEQFF. The CDR3 nucleotides read TGTGCCAGCAGTGTACCGGGACAATGGGCAGACAATGAGCAGTTCTTC. J is TRBJ2-1 and V is TRBV6-1; TRBD1 might be the D (6 bases). V was shortened by 4 bases and J by 5 bases, with 18 bases between the two germline ends. The CDR3 loop spans 16 amino acids. Germline V gene data show CDR1 as MNHNS and CDR2 as SASEGT.

The genes are TRBV5-1 and TRBJ1-4, with 7 nucleotides matching TRBD1. J was trimmed by 7 bases and V by 3 bases; bases with no gene match: 12. Germline CDR1 SGHRS, CDR2 YFSETQ. The length of the CDR3 is 16 residues. The CDR3 sequence: CASSSGQTGKSEKLFF. CDR3 coding DNA: TGCGCCAGCAGCTCAGGGCAGACAGGGAAGAGTGAAAAACTGTTTTTT.

The rearrangement uses TRBV5-1 and TRBJ1-6; D remains unclear. Germline values: CDR1 SGHRS, CDR2 YFSETQ. This CDR3 region has 14 residues. Trimming took 7 bases from V and 7 from J, leaving 15 bases between them. The CDR3 nucleotides read TGCGCCAGCGCCCTAAGATTGGAAAATTCACCCCTCCACTTT. As protein: CASALRLENSPLHF.

The chain couples TRBV6-2 or TRBV6-3 to TRBJ1-5, with D unresolved. Looked up from germline, CDR1 is MNHEY and CDR2 is SVGEGT. The germline V and J ends were trimmed by 5 bases and 2 bases, with 10 bases remaining between them. This CDR3 contains 14 residues. The CDR3 DNA reads TGTGCCAGCAGTGCCCGGTGGGGCAATCAGCCCCAGCATTTT. Residues: CASSARWGNQPQHF.

The gene calls are TRBV27 and TRBJ2-7; 14 bases align to TRBD2. Germline CDR1 and CDR2: MNHEY and SMNVEV (reference sequence). CDR3 length: 15 residues. V dropped 5 bases and J dropped 5; count of bases not matched to a gene: 5. As DNA, the CDR3 is TGTGCCAGCAGTCCCTCGGGACTAGCGGGGGACGAGCAGTACTTC. Translated: CASSPSGLAGDEQYF.

V and J are TRBV18 and TRBJ2-5; D is possibly TRBD1 (7 bases). With 0 bases removed from V and 2 bases from J, the gap between germline ends came to 13 bases. The germline gives CDR1 KGHSH, CDR2 LQKENI. The CDR3 has 16 amino acids. Here the CDR3 DNA reads TGTGCCAGCTCACCACCCCGCGGGACAGAGCAAGAGACCCAGTACTTC. As protein: CASSPPRGTEQETQYF.

The CDR3 bases are TGTGCCAGCTCTATCGACAGGTTAGACAATCAGCCCCAGCATTTT. Translation gives CASSIDRLDNQPQHF. The gene calls are TRBV18 and TRBJ1-5; D possibly corresponds to TRBD1 (6 bases). The CDR3 sequence is 15 residues long. Germline V gene data show CDR1 as KGHSH and CDR2 as LQKENI. Trimming cost V 6 bases and J 3 bases, with 15 bases left between them. The whole variable domain, filled in from reference TRBV18 and TRBJ1-5, reads NAGVMQNPRHLVRRRGQEARLRCSPMKGHSHVYWYRQLPEEGLKFMVYLQKENIIDESGMPKERFSAEFPKEGPSILRIQQVVRGDSAAYFCASSIDRLDNQPQHFGDGTRLSIL.

This chain joins TRBV10-3 and TRBJ1-1; 7 bases fit TRBD1. CDR3 length: 17 residues. The J segment lost 2 bases and the V segment lost 0 bases, leaving 9 bases of the junction unmatched. Germline V CDR1 and CDR2: ENHRY, SYGVKD. CDR3 in amino acids: CAISESGFGTANTEAFF. Written as DNA, the CDR3 is TGTGCCATCAGTGAGTCGGGGTTCGGGACAGCTAACACTGAAGCTTTCTTT.

Worth noting for this clone: Here the CDR3 omits its conserved ending phenylalanine or tryptophan, so a read error is the likely source. Because the CDR3's place on the DNA is in doubt, the DNA is left out and the CDR3 is given as listed by TCRdb. The chain carries TRBV23-1 and TRBJ2-7; the table calls TRBD1, which could not be checked here. Being an ORF, TRBV23-1 has a function that is uncertain. The CDR3 totals 13 residues, both ends included. CDR3 amino acids: CASSQSKSFAGQA.

The chain uses TRBV7-3 and TRBJ2-3; perhaps D is TRBD1 or TRBD2 (7 bases each). The length of the CDR3 is 15 residues. Trimming left V 4 bases short and J 3 bases short, with 14 bases between. Germline-derived CDR1 and CDR2 are SGHTA and FQGTGA. The chain's CDR3 is CASSSGEGATDTQYF. The DNA for the CDR3 is TGTGCCAGCAGCTCCGGGGAGGGGGCGACAGATACGCAGTATTTT.

V gene TRBV19 combines with J gene TRBJ2-6; 7 positions agree with TRBD1. Per germline, CDR1 LNHDA and CDR2 SQIVND (reference sequence). This CDR3 region has 20 residues. The junction had 11 bases not matched to a gene; V was cut back by 0 bases and J by 0 bases. The CDR3 loop is CASSIDSTGLGISGANVLTF. CDR3 DNA sequence: TGTGCCAGTAGTATAGATTCGACAGGGTTGGGGATCTCTGGGGCCAACGTCCTGACTTTC.

V usage is TRBV4-2 and J usage is TRBJ2-1, with D perhaps being TRBD1 or TRBD2 (5 bases each). The V end was cut by 0 bases, the J end by 5 bases, with 14 bases between. Germline CDR1 reads LGHNA; CDR2 reads YNFKEQ. This CDR3 comprises 16 residues. The CDR3 DNA reads TGTGCCAGCAGCCAAGATTTGGGGGTCCAAAACAATGAGCAGTTCTTC. It codes for CASSQDLGVQNNEQFF.

The genes are TRBV7-3 and TRBJ2-2; 8 nucleotides align to TRBD1. Germline trimming cut 4 bases from V and 8 bases from J; bases unmatched to any gene: 9. Germline assignment: CDR1 SGHTA and CDR2 FQGTGA. The CDR3 sequence is 15 residues long. The CDR3 here is CASSSSGQGRGELFF. The CDR3 DNA sequence: TGTGCCAGCAGCTCCTCAGGACAGGGAAGGGGGGAGCTGTTTTTT. Full variable domain (remainder filled in from reference TRBV7-3 and TRBJ2-2): GAGVSQTPSNKVTEKGKYVELRCDPISGHTALYWYRQSLGQGPEFLIYFQGTGAADDSGLPNDRFFAVRPEGSVSTLKIQRTERGDSAVYLCASSSSGQGRGELFFGEGSRLTVL.

J is TRBJ2-5 and V is TRBV19; 11 bases match TRBD2. The J segment lost 5 bases and the V segment lost 5 bases, leaving 10 bases of the junction unmatched. The V gene's germline CDR1 is LNHDA and CDR2 SQIVND (reference sequence). The CDR3 length is 16 residues. CDR3 nucleotide sequence: TGTGCCAGTAGTGCCGGGACTAGCGGCCGGGCCGAGACCCAGTACTTC. Protein product: CASSAGTSGRAETQYF.